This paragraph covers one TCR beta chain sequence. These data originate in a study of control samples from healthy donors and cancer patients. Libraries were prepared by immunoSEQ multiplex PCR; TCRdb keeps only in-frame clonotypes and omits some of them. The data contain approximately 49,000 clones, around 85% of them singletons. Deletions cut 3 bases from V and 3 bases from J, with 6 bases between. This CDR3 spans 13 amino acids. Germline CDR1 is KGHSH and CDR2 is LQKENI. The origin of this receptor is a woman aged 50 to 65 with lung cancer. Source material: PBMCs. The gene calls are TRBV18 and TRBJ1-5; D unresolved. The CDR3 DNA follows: TGTGCCAGCTCACCCCGACCCAATCAGCCCCAGCATTTT. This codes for CASSPRPNQPQHF.